Below, 22 T cell receptor beta chains from the same sample are listed, as sequenced in a study of long-term antiretroviral therapy in people with HIV. The assay, immunoSEQ v3.0, was run at survey level. Produced via immunoSEQ multiplex PCR; TCRdb's table is partial and in-frame only. Here the sample spans 30,000 to 40,000 clones, 75% to 85% being singletons. Sequencing was performed on unsorted PBMCs, taken around 3.3 years after starting antiretroviral therapy. The receptor source for this set is a man younger than 30 with HIV.

J is TRBJ2-1 and V is TRBV9; 10 nucleotides match TRBD2. Germline lookup yields CDR1 SGDLS and CDR2 YYNGEE. The V segment lost 4 bases and the J segment 1 base; nucleotides outside the gene matches: 5. The CDR3 loop spans 16 amino acids. CDR3 bases: TGTGCCAGCAGCCCATCACTAGCGGGATCCTACAATGAGCAGTTCTTC. It codes for CASSPSLAGSYNEQFF.

The rearrangement links TRBV28 to TRBJ1-2, with D tentatively TRBD1 (5 bases). Germline V gives CDR1 MDHEN, CDR2 SYDVKM. Trimming removed 5 bases from V and 3 bases from J, with 13 bases in between. This CDR3 contains 14 residues. This CDR3 reads CASSGAGNDYGYTF. DNA for the CDR3: TGTGCCAGCAGTGGTGCAGGGAACGACTATGGCTACACCTTC.

This clone turned up a few times. The rearrangement joins TRBV4-1 to TRBJ1-5, with no clear D. With 6 bases removed from V and 2 bases from J, the gap between germline ends came to 8 bases. In germline, CDR1 is MGHRA, CDR2 YSYEKL. This CDR3 is 13 amino acids long. The CDR3 sequence is CASSSLGNQPQHF. CDR3 DNA sequence: TGCGCCAGCAGTTCGTTGGGCAATCAGCCCCAGCATTTT.

The chain joins TRBV7-3 to TRBJ1-5; unclear D gene. Germline V lookup: CDR1 SGHTA, CDR2 FQGTGA. V dropped 1 base and J dropped 5 bases, with 21 bases sitting between them. This CDR3 contains 18 residues. CDR3 sequence reads: CASSLIRSASKAYQPQHF. The CDR3 bases are TGTGCCAGCAGCTTAATACGTTCGGCCTCGAAGGCTTATCAGCCCCAGCATTTT.

The rearrangement joins TRBV2 to TRBJ1-5; D may be TRBD1 (6 bases). The CDR3 loop spans 17 amino acids. Trimming took off 3 bases at V and 3 bases at J, with 18 bases between the two ends. The germline V gene has CDR1 SNHLY and CDR2 FYNNEI. This CDR3 reads CASSDWRNPGVNQPQHF. The DNA for the CDR3 is TGTGCCAGCAGTGATTGGAGAAATCCAGGGGTCAATCAGCCCCAGCATTTT.

The table lists this clone with a count of one. CDR3 nucleotides: TGTGCCAGCAGCGTAGACCCAGGGTTAGGCAATTCACCCCTCCACTTT. Amino acid sequence: CASSVDPGLGNSPLHF. V gene TRBV9 combines with J gene TRBJ1-6; tentative D call: TRBD1 (5 bases). Trimming shortened V by 0 bases and J by 7 bases, and 14 bases separated the two germline ends. CDR3 length: 16 amino acids. Looked up from germline, CDR1 is SGDLS and CDR2 is YYNGEE.

V and J are TRBV7-9 and TRBJ1-4; 12 bases are shared with TRBD1. V shed 1 base, J shed 7 bases, and the junction held 1 base outside the gene matches. Germline CDR1 and CDR2: SEHNR and FQNEAQ (reference sequence). There are 15 residues in the CDR3. This chain's CDR3 is CASSLGDRGREKLFF. In DNA, the CDR3 is TGTGCCAGCAGCTTAGGGGACAGGGGGCGTGAAAAACTGTTTTTT.

The rearrangement links TRBV19 to TRBJ2-7; TRBD1 matches 11 bases. Germline CDR1 is LNHDA and CDR2 is SQIVND (reference sequence). CDR3 length equals 14 residues. V shed 5 bases, J shed 0 bases, and the junction held 0 bases outside the gene matches. CDR3 bases: TGTGCCAGTAGTGGACAGGGGGCCTCCTACGAGCAGTACTTC. Residues: CASSGQGASYEQYF.

The V gene is TRBV19, the J gene TRBJ2-1, with TRBD2 matching 13 bases. The CDR3 consists of 15 residues. From germline, CDR1 is LNHDA and CDR2 SQIVND (reference sequence). The V and J ends lost 6 bases and 5 bases, in that order; junction bases with no gene match: 4. Here the CDR3 DNA reads TGTGCCAGTAGCAAAGGGACTAGCGGGAACAATGAGCAGTTCTTC. Translating gives CASSKGTSGNNEQFF.

The chain joins TRBV9 to TRBJ1-5; D is possibly TRBD1 (5 bases). The CDR3 length is 17 residues. The V and J ends lost 0 bases and 1 base respectively, with 14 bases between them. CDR1 SGDLS and CDR2 YYNGEE come from the germline V gene. The CDR3 here is CASSVDPNGGSNQPQHF. The CDR3 region has the DNA TGTGCCAGCAGCGTAGATCCTAACGGGGGGAGCAATCAGCCCCAGCATTTT.

The chain has TRBV18 and TRBJ1-1; TRBD1 might be the D (5 bases). CDR3 length: 15 residues. Germline V gene data show CDR1 as KGHSH and CDR2 as LQKENI. The germline V and J ends were trimmed by 3 bases and 0 bases, with 11 bases remaining between them. CDR3 amino acids: CASSPRDGMNTEAFF. The CDR3 DNA is TGTGCCAGCTCACCGAGGGACGGGATGAACACTGAAGCTTTCTTT.

The chain links TRBV2 to TRBJ2-7; the D gene is possibly TRBD1 (5 bases). Germline-derived CDR1 and CDR2 are SNHLY and FYNNEI. CDR3 length: 15 amino acids. V lost 4 bases and J 2 bases, leaving 15 bases between the germline ends. The CDR3 is CASSVVIQATYEQYF. The CDR3 nucleotides are TGTGCCAGCAGTGTAGTCATACAGGCCACCTACGAGCAGTACTTC. The full variable domain, with the rest looked up from reference TRBV2 and TRBJ2-7, is EPEVTQTPSHQVTQMGQEVILRCVPISNHLYFYWYRQILGQKVEFLVSFYNNEISEKSEIFDDQFSVERPDGSNFTLKIRSTKLEDSAMYFCASSVVIQATYEQYFGPGTRLTVT.

The chain carries TRBV7-2 and TRBJ2-7; 7 nucleotides line up with TRBD2. The CDR3 runs to 14 residues. The germline gives CDR1 SGHTA, CDR2 FQGNSA. With 2 bases clipped from V and 1 base from J, the junction kept 2 bases outside the gene matches. CDR3 coding DNA: TGTGCCAGCAGCTTACGCGGGAGATCCTACGAGCAGTACTTC. This gives the protein CASSLRGRSYEQYF.

This chain joins TRBV6-1 and TRBJ1-2; the D gene is possibly TRBD1 (5 bases). Germline V lookup: CDR1 MNHNS, CDR2 SASEGT. CDR3 size: 14 residues. Deletions cut 7 bases from V and 6 bases from J, with 18 bases between. The CDR3 sequence: CASTGRWGDDGYTF. DNA for the CDR3: TGTGCCAGCACCGGGCGTTGGGGGGACGATGGCTACACCTTC.

The rearrangement joins TRBV27 to TRBJ1-1; D gene ambiguous. Per the germline V gene, CDR1 is MNHEY and CDR2 is SMNVEV (reference sequence). The CDR3 extends over 13 amino acids. Trimming took 3 bases from V and 4 from J, leaving 9 bases between them. The CDR3: CASSFRYSTEAFF. CDR3 nucleotide sequence: TGTGCCAGCAGTTTCCGATACTCCACTGAAGCTTTCTTT.

This clone occurred a few times. The chain carries TRBV19 and TRBJ1-1; perhaps TRBD1 as D (6 bases). Trimming left V 5 bases short and J 1 base short, with 14 bases between. The CDR3 has 15 residues. The V gene's germline CDR1 is LNHDA and CDR2 SQIVND (reference sequence). The chain's CDR3 is CASSPSQGRNTEAFF. CDR3 sequence (DNA): TGTGCCAGTAGTCCAAGTCAGGGGAGGAACACTGAAGCTTTCTTT. The full variable domain, its missing parts supplied by reference TRBV19 and TRBJ1-1, is DGGITQSPKYLFRKEGQNVTLSCEQNLNHDAMYWYRQDPGQGLRLIYYSQIVNDFQKGDIAEGYSVSREKKESFPLTVTSAQKNPTAFYLCASSPSQGRNTEAFFGQGTRLTVV.

This clone was detected once. The chain couples TRBV5-1 to TRBJ2-7; 8 bases agree with TRBD1. V lost 4 bases and J lost 0; bases outside the gene matches: 6. The germline V gene has CDR1 SGHRS and CDR2 YFSETQ. The CDR3 has 15 amino acids. The CDR3 region has the DNA TGCGCCAGCAGCCAGACAGGGGACAGCTCCTACGAGCAGTACTTC. It translates to CASSQTGDSSYEQYF.

The J gene is TRBJ2-6, the V gene TRBV21-1. TRBV21-1 is marked as a pseudogene. The CDR3 totals 17 residues. CDR3 sequence (DNA): TGTGCCAGCAGCAATTACAGAGGCTCCTCTGGGGCCAACGTCCTGACTTTC. Protein sequence: CASSNYRGSSGANVLTF.

J is TRBJ1-2 and V is TRBV6-1; 8 nucleotides match TRBD1. V shed 7 bases and J 7 bases; nucleotides not matched to a gene: 11. The germline V gene has CDR1 MNHNS and CDR2 SASEGT. This CDR3 has 14 amino acids. The CDR3 reads CASTPGQGSGGYTF. CDR3 DNA: TGTGCCAGCACCCCCGGACAGGGATCGGGTGGCTACACCTTC.

V and J are TRBV18 and TRBJ1-4; 10 positions match TRBD1. From germline, CDR1 is KGHSH and CDR2 LQKENI. The CDR3 extends over 16 amino acids. The J segment lost 5 bases and the V segment lost 4 bases, leaving 7 bases of the junction unmatched. The DNA for the CDR3 is TGTGCCAGCTCACTGTCTCCGGGACAGGGGAATGAAAAACTGTTTTTT. Its translation is CASSLSPGQGNEKLFF.

This chain joins TRBV18 and TRBJ1-2, with 11 nucleotides matching TRBD1. J was trimmed by 8 bases and V by 3 bases; bases with no gene match: 8. The CDR3 is 15 amino acids. Germline V lookup: CDR1 KGHSH, CDR2 LQKENI. The CDR3 reads CASSPPDRGLGGYTF. The CDR3 nucleotides are TGTGCCAGCTCACCCCCGGACAGGGGGCTTGGAGGCTACACCTTC.

This clone occurred once. This chain connects TRBV25-1 to TRBJ2-7; D call uncertain. The CDR3 length is 10 residues. V lost 6 bases and J 3 bases, leaving 3 bases between the germline ends. The germline gives CDR1 MGHDK, CDR2 SYGVNS. Here the CDR3 DNA reads TGTGCCAGCAGGGACTACGAGCAGTACTTC. Translation: CASRDYEQYF.